The present T cell receptor beta chain was sequenced within a study of shared clonotypes between healthy human individuals. From CD4+ cells came CD45RA+ naive and CD45RA-negative memory subsets. The test was conducted at deep level. The assay was immunoSEQ multiplex PCR, and TCRdb's table has in-frame clones only and misses some. The table records 2 million to 2.5 million clones, 93% of them present only once. V lost 2 bases, J lost 7 bases, and 12 bases lay in between. Germline V gene data show CDR1 as MNHNY and CDR2 as SVGAGI (reference sequence). The CDR3 is 14 residues long. This chain links TRBV6-6 with TRBJ2-1, with a possible D match to TRBD2 (6 bases). The sequence came from a man between 18 and 35 years old in good health. Some clones in this sample may be carry-over from other donors' samples. Material for sequencing was naive CD4+ T cells from PBMCs. Subset described: CD45RA+ positively selected. The CDR3 loop is CASSYPGRENEQFF. CDR3 DNA sequence: TGTGCCAGCAGTTACCCCGGGAGAGAGAATGAGCAGTTCTTC.